Shown below are 29 T cell receptor beta chains from a single sample sequenced in a study of OX40 agonist ivuxolimab in advanced cancers. TCRdb keeps only in-frame clones here, not all; method: immunoSEQ multiplex PCR. The profile shows roughly 24,000 clones, 84% of them singletons. The sample consisted of CD4+ or CD8+ T cells sorted from blood, taken in a trial of the OX40 agonist ivuxolimab. Source of these receptors: an adult with an advanced solid tumor such as melanoma, head and neck, liver or kidney cancer.

This chain connects TRBV9 to TRBJ1-3; D is perhaps TRBD1 (6 bases). There are 14 residues in the CDR3. Germline-derived CDR1 and CDR2 are SGDLS and YYNGEE. Trimming pared 4 bases from V and 2 bases from J, leaving 10 bases between. This CDR3 is CASSYRAAGNTIYF. The CDR3 bases are TGTGCCAGCAGCTACAGGGCGGCTGGAAACACCATATATTTT.

The rearrangement uses TRBV5-4 and TRBJ2-7; 12 nucleotides agree with TRBD1. Germline CDR1 SGHNT, CDR2 YYREEE (reference sequence). After removal of 4 bases from V and 4 bases from J, the junction contained 6 bases not matched to a gene. The CDR3 loop spans 15 amino acids. In nucleotides, the CDR3 is TGTGCCAGCAGCAGTGGGGGACAGGGGGCTTACGAGCAGTACTTC. This codes for CASSSGGQGAYEQYF. The full variable domain, completed using reference TRBV5-4 and TRBJ2-7, is ETGVTQSPTHLIKTRGQQVTLRCSSQSGHNTVSWYQQALGQGPQFIFQYYREEENGRGNFPPRFSGLQFPNYSSELNVNALELDDSALYLCASSSGGQGAYEQYFGPGTRLTVT.

The gene calls are TRBV7-6 and TRBJ2-5; D unclear. Germline CDR1 and CDR2: SGHVS and FNYEAQ. V dropped 6 bases and J dropped 0 bases, with 11 bases sitting between them. The CDR3 is 14 amino acids. The chain's CDR3 is CASSLTRYQETQYF. CDR3 sequence (DNA): TGTGCCAGCAGTCTGACACGATACCAAGAGACCCAGTACTTC.

This chain joins TRBV5-5 and TRBJ2-7, with 8 positions matching TRBD1. This CDR3 is 15 amino acids long. From germline, CDR1 is SGHKS and CDR2 YYEKEE (reference sequence). Trimming cost V 0 bases and J 6 bases; bases outside gene matches: 8. CDR3 in amino acids: CASSLVQGAFGEQYF. Written as DNA, the CDR3 is TGTGCCAGCAGCTTGGTCCAGGGGGCGTTCGGCGAGCAGTACTTC.

The chain recombines TRBV7-2 with TRBJ2-1; tentatively, D is TRBD1 (7 bases). Trimming left V 5 bases short and J 2 bases short, with 13 bases between. CDR1 is SGHTA, CDR2 FQGNSA, per germline. The CDR3 has 15 residues. CDR3 in amino acids: CASSLGGGAYNEQFF. The CDR3 DNA reads TGTGCCAGCAGCCTAGGGGGCGGGGCCTACAATGAGCAGTTCTTC.

The V gene is TRBV14, the J gene TRBJ1-5; D is perhaps TRBD1 (6 bases). The CDR3 has 13 residues. Trimming took 0 bases from V and 9 from J, leaving 9 bases between them. Germline loops: CDR1 SGHDN, CDR2 FVKESK. The CDR3 sequence: CASSQDPGAPQHF. In DNA, the CDR3 is TGTGCCAGCAGCCAAGATCCAGGGGCGCCCCAGCATTTT.

The chain employs TRBV10-2 and TRBJ1-1; D gene ambiguous. Germline CDR1 and CDR2: WSHSY and SAAADI. V lost 6 bases, J lost 1 base, and 9 bases lay in between. The CDR3 consists of 13 residues. CDR3 residues: CASRRPGNTEAFF. The CDR3 nucleotides read TGCGCCAGCAGGAGACCTGGGAACACTGAAGCTTTCTTT.

CDR3 bases: TGTGCCAGTAGTATAGATCCGAGGCAGGAGTATCAGCCCCAGCATTTT. Encoded protein: CASSIDPRQEYQPQHF. The chain employs TRBV19 and TRBJ1-5, with no clear D. In germline, CDR1 is LNHDA, CDR2 SQIVND (reference sequence). V was trimmed by 0 bases and J by 5 bases, leaving 14 bases between them. This CDR3 region has 16 residues.

The chain joins TRBV6-6 to TRBJ1-2; D unclear. Germline V CDR1 and CDR2: MNHNY, SVGAGI (reference sequence). V lost 6 bases and J lost 8, with 19 bases in between. This CDR3 is 14 amino acids long. The CDR3 sequence: CASSGKGRLWGYTF. CDR3 DNA: TGTGCCAGCAGCGGGAAAGGCCGTCTTTGGGGCTACACCTTC.

This chain connects TRBV6-5 to TRBJ1-6; D is possibly TRBD1 (6 bases). Looked up from germline, CDR1 is MNHEY and CDR2 is SVGAGI. The V gene lost 0 bases and the J gene lost 11 bases, with 14 bases spanning the gap. CDR3 length equals 15 residues. DNA of the CDR3: TGTGCCAGCAGTTACTCTGGGGACAAAATTCCACCCCTCCACTTT. It yields the protein CASSYSGDKIPPLHF.

The J gene is TRBJ1-2, the V gene TRBV6-5; 10 bases are a match to TRBD1. CDR1 and CDR2 (germline): MNHEY, SVGAGI. V trimming: 7 bases; J trimming: 4 bases; junction bases outside the gene matches: 6. CDR3 length: 14 residues. CDR3 sequence: CASIDRGRGYGYTF. The CDR3 bases are TGTGCCAGCATCGACAGGGGGCGCGGCTATGGCTACACCTTC.

This clone was recorded only once. This chain links TRBV11-3 with TRBJ2-3; TRBD2 matches at 7 bases. There are 14 residues in the CDR3. CDR1 and CDR2 from the germline V gene are SGHNT and YENEEA. V lost 4 bases, J lost 0 bases, and 1 base stayed unmatched. CDR3 region: CASSWRGSTDTQYF. For the CDR3, the DNA is TGTGCCAGCAGCTGGCGGGGGAGCACAGATACGCAGTATTTT. The full variable domain, its missing parts supplied by reference TRBV11-3 and TRBJ2-3, is EAGVVQSPRYKIIEKKQPVAFWCNPISGHNTLYWYLQNLGQGPELLIRYENEEAVDDSQLPKDRFSAERLKGVDSTLKIQPAELGDSAVYLCASSWRGSTDTQYFGPGTRLTVL.

This clone was found once. V and J are TRBV6-1 and TRBJ1-3; the D is unclear. Germline V gene data show CDR1 as MNHNS and CDR2 as SASEGT. The CDR3 extends over 15 amino acids. Between the trimmed V and J ends, which lost 7 bases and 1 base, there was a span of 14 bases. The CDR3 here is CASTRTAFSGNTIYF. DNA of the CDR3: TGTGCCAGCACCCGTACAGCGTTTTCTGGAAACACCATATATTTT.

The genes are TRBV30 and TRBJ2-3; D remains unclear. CDR3 size: 11 residues. Trimming removed 5 bases from V and 3 bases from J, with 6 bases in between. Germline CDR1 and CDR2: GTSNPN and SVGIG (reference sequence). The chain's CDR3 is CAWGRTDTQYF. The CDR3 DNA sequence: TGTGCCTGGGGCAGGACAGATACGCAGTATTTT.

J is TRBJ2-7 and V is TRBV27; either TRBD1 or TRBD2 may supply D (5 bases each). This CDR3 has 14 amino acids. Trimming stripped 3 bases from V and 3 bases from J, with 12 bases between. Germline V CDR1 and CDR2: MNHEY, SMNVEV (reference sequence). CDR3 residues: CASSLRGRIYEQYF. For the CDR3, the DNA is TGTGCCAGCAGTTTGAGGGGTCGTATCTACGAGCAGTACTTC.

The V gene is TRBV6-5, the J gene TRBJ2-7, with 8 bases fitting TRBD1. Germline values: CDR1 MNHEY, CDR2 SVGAGI. The CDR3 loop spans 14 amino acids. In DNA, the CDR3 is TGTGCGGGTCAGGGGGCGCGTTTTTTCCACGAGCAGTACTTC. Protein sequence: CAGQGARFFHEQYF.

This rearrangement joins TRBV6-5 to TRBJ1-2; a weak D match, TRBD1 (5 bases). Germline CDR1 is MNHEY and CDR2 is SVGAGI. V was trimmed by 1 base and J by 6 bases, leaving 15 bases between them. The CDR3 loop spans 15 amino acids. CDR3 in amino acids: CASSYLGRAGHGYTF. In DNA, the CDR3 is TGTGCCAGCAGTTACTTGGGCAGGGCAGGCCATGGCTACACCTTC.

This chain connects TRBV19 to TRBJ1-5, with D perhaps matching TRBD1 (5 bases). Germline V gene lookup returns CDR1 LNHDA and CDR2 SQIVND (reference sequence). Trimming took off 4 bases at V and 4 bases at J, with 14 bases between the two ends. The CDR3 is made up of 15 amino acids. For the CDR3, the DNA is TGTGCCAGTAGTACCACCCTGGGGGGGAATCAGCCCCAGCATTTT. Its translation: CASSTTLGGNQPQHF.

The genes are TRBV7-2 and TRBJ1-1; D ambiguous. The CDR3 is 13 amino acids. V lost 5 bases, J lost 1 base, and 8 bases lay in between. Germline loops: CDR1 SGHTA, CDR2 FQGNSA. Here the CDR3 DNA reads TGTGCCAGCAGCCTTGTACCGAACACTGAAGCTTTCTTT. Translated, it gives CASSLVPNTEAFF.

The gene calls are TRBV18 and TRBJ2-6; no firm D call. The germline V and J ends were trimmed by 5 bases and 0 bases, with 14 bases remaining between them. The CDR3 is 17 amino acids. CDR1 KGHSH and CDR2 LQKENI come from the germline V gene. The CDR3 DNA is TGTGCCAGCTCATCGCTCGTCCCCAGCTCTGGGGCCAACGTCCTGACTTTC. This gives the protein CASSSLVPSSGANVLTF.

The V call is TRBV5-6, the J call TRBJ2-3, with TRBD1 matching over 9 bases. The CDR3 is made up of 16 amino acids. Per germline, CDR1 SGHDT and CDR2 YYEEEE. Germline trimming cut 3 bases from V and 4 bases from J; bases unmatched to any gene: 9. The CDR3 sequence is CASSWTGQGFADTQYF. The CDR3 DNA follows: TGTGCCAGCAGCTGGACGGGACAGGGCTTTGCAGATACGCAGTATTTT.

V usage is TRBV9 and J usage is TRBJ2-5; D gene uncertain. The CDR3 is 15 residues long. Trimming cost V 1 base and J 1 base, with 11 bases left between them. CDR1 is SGDLS, CDR2 YYNGEE, per germline. CDR3 nucleotide sequence: TGTGCCAGCAGCGTAACCGGGCAGCTCCAAGAGACCCAGTACTTC. Protein: CASSVTGQLQETQYF.

V gene TRBV29-1 combines with J gene TRBJ2-5, with TRBD1 as a possible D gene (5 bases). The closer fit of TRBJ2-7 to the DNA end suggests the J call may be wrong. The CDR3 sequence is 12 residues long. Germline CDR1 is SQVTM and CDR2 is ANQGSEA. The CDR3 spells CSVEQTGYEQYF. The CDR3 nucleotides are TGCAGCGTTGAACAAACAGGCTACGAGCAGTACTTC.

This clone was seen a handful of times. CDR3 in amino acids: CAISESTSTDTQYF. CDR3 nucleotide sequence: TGTGCCATCAGTGAGTCGACGAGCACAGATACGCAGTATTTT. The gene calls are TRBV10-3 and TRBJ2-3; D is uncertain. Germline assignment: CDR1 ENHRY and CDR2 SYGVKD. There are 14 residues in the CDR3. With 0 bases removed from V and 0 bases from J, the gap between germline ends came to 4 bases.

The chain employs TRBV9 and TRBJ2-3, with 9 positions matching TRBD2. The trim removed 5 bases at V and 0 bases at J, leaving 7 bases unmatched. CDR3 length: 16 residues. Germline CDR1 reads SGDLS; CDR2 reads YYNGEE. CDR3 in amino acids: CASSGTSGRSTDTQYF. The CDR3 region has the DNA TGTGCCAGCAGTGGAACTAGCGGGCGGAGCACAGATACGCAGTATTTT.

This clone appeared a few times. The J gene is TRBJ1-1, the V gene TRBV18; no firm D call. This CDR3 is built from 15 residues. Germline values: CDR1 KGHSH, CDR2 LQKENI. V lost 4 bases, J lost 1 base, and 13 bases lay in between. The CDR3 sequence: CASSLLHDKNTEAFF. The CDR3 nucleotides read TGTGCCAGCTCACTTCTTCACGATAAGAACACTGAAGCTTTCTTT.

The chain uses TRBV19 and TRBJ1-5; 8 bases line up with TRBD1. V lost 6 bases to trimming and J lost 7 bases; unmatched junction nucleotides: 5. Germline lookup yields CDR1 LNHDA and CDR2 SQIVND (reference sequence). CDR3 length: 13 residues. The CDR3 DNA reads as TGTGCCAGTAGGACGGACAGGGTACAGCCCCAGCATTTT. Amino acid sequence: CASRTDRVQPQHF.

This clone appeared a single time. The chain recombines TRBV5-4 with TRBJ1-4; TRBD1 agrees at 7 bases. Germline assignment: CDR1 SGHNT and CDR2 YYREEE (reference sequence). CDR3 length equals 17 residues. V lost 0 bases, J lost 8 bases, and 13 bases stayed unmatched. CDR3 DNA sequence: TGTGCCAGCAGCTTGGGGGGGCCGGGACAGACATGGGAAAAACTGTTTTTT. Its translation: CASSLGGPGQTWEKLFF.

This chain joins TRBV4-3 and TRBJ2-3; 8 bases are shared with TRBD2. V was pared by 0 bases and J by 1 base, with 3 bases of the junction left unmatched. Per germline, CDR1 LGHNA and CDR2 YSLEER. This CDR3 has 16 amino acids. DNA for the CDR3: TGCGCCAGCAGCCAAGAGGTGACTAGCGGCACAGATACGCAGTATTTT. Translation gives CASSQEVTSGTDTQYF.